The 31 T cell receptor beta chains below were found in one sample sequenced in a study of graft-versus-host responses after intestinal transplantation. The repertoire was sequenced with immunoSEQ multiplex PCR; TCRdb's copy has only in-frame clones and lacks some. This repertoire shows around 110,000 clones, 90% found once; its top ten account for 0.18%. These receptors lack a known antigen. Source: unstimulated CD4+ T cells sorted from spleen or lymph node cells, taken before intestinal transplant. Every receptor here comes from a human donor who received an intestinal transplant.

V and J are TRBV5-1 and TRBJ1-1, with 11 bases matching TRBD1. CDR1 and CDR2 (germline): SGHRS, YFSETQ. J was trimmed by 6 bases and V by 4 bases; bases with no gene match: 5. This CDR3 comprises 14 residues. The DNA for the CDR3 is TGCGCCAGCAGCACCGGACAGGGGGCAGCTGAAGCTTTCTTT. Translating gives CASSTGQGAAEAFF.

The J gene is TRBJ2-2, the V gene TRBV2; weak D call: TRBD1 (6 bases). Germline loops: CDR1 SNHLY, CDR2 FYNNEI. V was trimmed by 1 base and J by 7 bases, leaving 16 bases between them. The CDR3 runs 16 residues. This CDR3 is CASSEEGPGAGGELFF. CDR3 coding DNA: TGTGCCAGCAGTGAAGAGGGACCAGGGGCCGGCGGGGAGCTGTTTTTT.

The count of this clone is one. This chain's CDR3 is CASRRLREYEAFF. The CDR3 DNA reads TGTGCCAGCCGTCGTCTTCGGGAATATGAAGCTTTCTTT. The chain combines TRBV6-1 with TRBJ1-1; D uncertain. Trimming took 8 bases from V and 7 from J, leaving 17 bases between them. Germline-derived CDR1 and CDR2 are MNHNS and SASEGT. The CDR3 totals 13 residues.

This clone was detected only once. This chain uses TRBV7-6 with TRBJ1-3; D is ambiguous. CDR3 length equals 16 residues. From germline, CDR1 is SGHVS and CDR2 FNYEAQ. V was clipped by 5 bases and J by 0 bases, with 14 bases between them. The DNA for the CDR3 is TGTGCCAGCAGCAGGTCTTCCAGGTTCTCTGGAAACACCATATATTTT. Protein sequence: CASSRSSRFSGNTIYF.

The chain couples TRBV10-2 to TRBJ1-4, with TRBD1 matching over 8 bases. Germline-derived CDR1 and CDR2 are WSHSY and SAAADI. CDR3 length: 16 residues. V was clipped by 0 bases and J by 4 bases; unmatched bases: 4. CDR3 sequence: CASSESRGQVNEKLFF. DNA for the CDR3: TGCGCCAGCAGTGAGTCGCGGGGACAGGTTAATGAAAAACTGTTTTTT.

V and J are TRBV15 and TRBJ2-1, with D possibly being TRBD1 (5 bases). This CDR3 has 15 amino acids. The germline V gene has CDR1 LNHNV and CDR2 YYDKDF (reference sequence). V lost 0 bases, J lost 4 bases, and 10 bases lay in between. CDR3 residues: CATSRDNAGYNEQFF. The CDR3 DNA sequence: TGTGCCACCAGCAGAGATAACGCAGGGTACAATGAGCAGTTCTTC.

With respect to this clone: Compared with germline, one end of the junction differs, possibly owing to a read error. Other DNA sequences within the sample encode an identical CDR3. The V gene is TRBV5-1, the J gene TRBJ2-5; the D gene is possibly TRBD2 (5 bases). This CDR3 is 14 amino acids long. Per the germline V gene, CDR1 is SGHRS and CDR2 is YFSETQ. The CDR3: CASSLDGGQETQYF. The CDR3 DNA sequence: TGCGCCAGCAGCTTGGACGGAGGTCAAGAGACCCAATACTTC.

This sequence joins TRBV6-5 and TRBJ2-1; D is unclear. CDR1 and CDR2 from the germline V gene are MNHEY and SVGAGI. Trimming cost V 8 bases and J 0 bases, with 14 bases left between them. The CDR3 has 15 amino acids. CDR3 in amino acids: CASAIGSSSYNEQFF. The CDR3 DNA reads as TGTGCCAGCGCCATTGGTTCGAGCTCCTACAATGAGCAGTTCTTC.

The gene calls are TRBV11-2 and TRBJ1-6; maybe TRBD1 (5 bases). The length of the CDR3 is 12 residues. The V and J ends lost 5 bases and 11 bases respectively, with 10 bases between them. The germline gives CDR1 SGHAT, CDR2 FQNNGV. The DNA for the CDR3 is TGTGCCAGCAGCCCATTAGGGGCACCCCTCCACTTT. The encoded protein is CASSPLGAPLHF.

The rearrangement joins TRBV18 to TRBJ2-2, with 8 bases matching TRBD2. V lost 2 bases, J lost 6 bases, and 8 bases stayed unmatched. CDR1 and CDR2 (germline): KGHSH, LQKENI. This CDR3 region has 16 residues. The CDR3 sequence: CASSPFVAGSSGELFF. DNA for the CDR3: TGTGCCAGCTCACCATTCGTAGCGGGGAGTTCCGGGGAGCTGTTTTTT.

The rearrangement links TRBV9 to TRBJ2-2; D is possibly TRBD2 (5 bases). Germline V lookup: CDR1 SGDLS, CDR2 YYNGEE. The V gene lost 0 bases and the J gene lost 3 bases, with 9 bases spanning the gap. This CDR3 is built from 15 residues. In DNA form, the CDR3 reads TGTGCCAGCAGCGTAGTAGCGTGGGACACCGGGGAGCTGTTTTTT. Translated: CASSVVAWDTGELFF.

The chain combines TRBV30 with TRBJ2-7; D possibly corresponds to TRBD1 (6 bases). V was clipped by 4 bases and J by 5 bases, with 12 bases between them. The V gene's germline CDR1 is GTSNPN and CDR2 SVGIG (reference sequence). This CDR3 is built from 12 residues. The CDR3 sequence: CAWNRASNEQYF. CDR3 sequence (DNA): TGTGCCTGGAACAGGGCCTCAAACGAGCAGTACTTC.

The chain is built from TRBV11-2 and TRBJ2-5, with 10 nucleotides matching TRBD2. The germline V gene encodes CDR1 SGHAT and CDR2 FQNNGV. V was pared by 5 bases and J by 5 bases, with 8 bases of the junction left unmatched. The CDR3 covers 15 residues. CDR3 DNA: TGTGCCAGCAGCCTCGTAGCGGGAGGACAGGAGACCCAGTACTTC. Its translation: CASSLVAGGQETQYF.

As DNA, the CDR3 is TGTGCCATCAGTGAGTCCGACAGCCGTTACGAGCAGTACTTC. Its protein product is CAISESDSRYEQYF. This chain uses TRBV10-3 with TRBJ2-7; weak D call: TRBD1 (5 bases). V dropped 0 bases and J dropped 4 bases, with 10 bases sitting between them. The CDR3 runs 14 residues. CDR1 and CDR2 (germline): ENHRY, SYGVKD.

The chain uses TRBV5-4 and TRBJ1-4; D is uncertain. CDR1 is SGHNT, CDR2 YYREEE, per germline (reference sequence). Trimming pared 3 bases from V and 6 bases from J, leaving 15 bases between. The CDR3 is made up of 15 amino acids. The CDR3 reads CASSSGLAGYEKLFF. Here the CDR3 DNA reads TGTGCCAGCAGCTCTGGACTCGCGGGATATGAAAAACTGTTTTTT.

The chain links TRBV7-2 to TRBJ2-7; TRBD2 is a possible D gene (5 bases). The CDR3 length is 14 residues. Germline V CDR1 and CDR2: SGHTA, FQGNSA. V was shortened by 7 bases and J by 1 base, with 14 bases between the two germline ends. The CDR3: CASTQRGLSYEQYF. CDR3 DNA sequence: TGTGCCAGCACCCAACGGGGTTTATCCTACGAGCAGTACTTC.

The chain links TRBV27 to TRBJ2-2; 13 positions agree with TRBD2. V was clipped by 3 bases and J by 4 bases; unmatched bases: 5. CDR3 size: 17 residues. The germline V gene encodes CDR1 MNHEY and CDR2 SMNVEV (reference sequence). CDR3 residues: CASSFGRTSGSTGELFF. The DNA for the CDR3 is TGTGCCAGCAGTTTTGGCAGGACTAGCGGGAGCACCGGGGAGCTGTTTTTT.

The J gene is TRBJ2-5, the V gene TRBV10-3; no firm D call. Trimming took off 4 bases at V and 5 bases at J, with 11 bases between the two ends. The CDR3 covers 13 residues. Germline V lookup: CDR1 ENHRY, CDR2 SYGVKD. In DNA, the CDR3 is TGTGCCATCAGTGGCGTCCCCGGGGAGACCCAGTACTTC. Its protein is CAISGVPGETQYF.

J is TRBJ1-2 and V is TRBV5-1; 8 bases align to TRBD1. Germline V gene lookup returns CDR1 SGHRS and CDR2 YFSETQ. The V segment lost 0 bases and the J segment 8 bases; nucleotides outside the gene matches: 6. This CDR3 spans 14 amino acids. CDR3 nucleotide sequence: TGCGCCAGCAGCTTGGTGACAGGGGTCTCGGGCTACACCTTC. Amino acid sequence: CASSLVTGVSGYTF.

This sequence joins TRBV7-8 and TRBJ2-7; D might be TRBD1 (6 bases). Germline CDR1 SGHVS, CDR2 FQNEAQ. The CDR3 is 15 amino acids. Trimming stripped 5 bases from V and 0 bases from J, with 14 bases between. The CDR3 spells CASSARDKSSYEQYF. The CDR3, as DNA: TGTGCCAGCAGCGCCCGGGACAAGAGCTCCTACGAGCAGTACTTC.

The CDR3 coding sequence is TGCGCCAGCAGCCCGGGACTAGCGGGAGGGCACCTTAGCACAGATACGCAGTATTTT. Its protein product is CASSPGLAGGHLSTDTQYF. This rearrangement joins TRBV5-1 to TRBJ2-3, with TRBD2 matching over 16 bases. The germline gives CDR1 SGHRS, CDR2 YFSETQ. CDR3 length equals 19 residues. After removal of 4 bases from V and 0 bases from J, the junction contained 8 bases not matched to a gene. The full variable domain, its missing parts supplied by reference TRBV5-1 and TRBJ2-3, is KAGVTQTPRYLIKTRGQQVTLSCSPISGHRSVSWYQQTPGQGLQFLFEYFSETQRNKGNFPGRFSGRQFSNSRSEMNVSTLELGDSALYLCASSPGLAGGHLSTDTQYFGPGTRLTVL.

This sequence joins TRBV19 and TRBJ2-3; D may be TRBD1 (5 bases). Germline V lookup: CDR1 LNHDA, CDR2 SQIVND (reference sequence). The CDR3 extends over 13 amino acids. V lost 8 bases to trimming and J lost 5 bases, with 14 bases between them. CDR3 DNA sequence: TGTGCCAGTTCGGAACAGGCGAGAGATACGCAGTATTTT. Its protein is CASSEQARDTQYF.

The gene calls are TRBV9 and TRBJ2-7, with 9 nucleotides matching TRBD1. CDR3 length equals 16 residues. V shed 3 bases, J shed 5 bases, and the junction held 12 bases outside the gene matches. CDR1 SGDLS and CDR2 YYNGEE come from the germline V gene. CDR3 coding DNA: TGTGCCAGCAGCGCAGATATCGGACAGGGGATCCACGAGCAGTACTTC. The encoded protein is CASSADIGQGIHEQYF.

This clone was seen more than once but under ten times. The chain combines TRBV5-1 with TRBJ2-1; the match to TRBD2 covers 11 bases. The CDR3 is 15 residues long. Per germline, CDR1 SGHRS and CDR2 YFSETQ. Losses at the gene ends were 2 bases for V and 6 bases for J; bases not matched to a gene: 4. The CDR3 region has the DNA TGCGCCAGCAGCTTTACTAGCGGGGGTTTCAATGAGCAGTTCTTC. Translating it yields CASSFTSGGFNEQFF.

The gene calls are TRBV7-2 and TRBJ2-3; 9 bases fit TRBD1. Germline V gene data show CDR1 as SGHTA and CDR2 as FQGNSA. This CDR3 has 16 residues. With 5 bases clipped from V and 4 bases from J, the junction kept 10 bases outside the gene matches. CDR3 in DNA: TGTGCCAGCAGCCGAGGGACAGGGCTAGGATCAGATACGCAGTATTTT. Translation gives CASSRGTGLGSDTQYF.

In DNA, the CDR3 is TGTGCCAGCTCCCGGACAGCAACTAATGAAAAACTGTTTTTT. Translated, it gives CASSRTATNEKLFF. The chain carries TRBV18 and TRBJ1-4; D is perhaps TRBD1 (6 bases). V lost 6 bases and J 0 bases, leaving 8 bases between the germline ends. There are 14 residues in the CDR3. The germline V gene encodes CDR1 KGHSH and CDR2 LQKENI. The whole variable domain, filled in from reference TRBV18 and TRBJ1-4, reads NAGVMQNPRHLVRRRGQEARLRCSPMKGHSHVYWYRQLPEEGLKFMVYLQKENIIDESGMPKERFSAEFPKEGPSILRIQQVVRGDSAAYFCASSRTATNEKLFFGSGTQLSVL.

The chain employs TRBV7-9 and TRBJ2-1; TRBD2 agrees at 11 bases. The germline CDR1 and CDR2 sequences are SEHNR and FQNEAQ (reference sequence). The CDR3 consists of 16 residues. With V trimmed by 5 bases and J by 5 bases, 8 bases remained unmatched. The CDR3 coding sequence is TGTGCCAGCAGCCCTAGCGGGGGGTTTACCGACAATGAGCAGTTCTTC. Translation: CASSPSGGFTDNEQFF.

The chain uses TRBV19 and TRBJ2-7; 9 bases line up with TRBD1. CDR3 length: 14 residues. The germline gives CDR1 LNHDA, CDR2 SQIVND (reference sequence). Trimming cost V 7 bases and J 1 base; bases outside gene matches: 5. CDR3 loop: CASNTGTGSYEQYF. The CDR3 bases are TGTGCCAGTAATACCGGGACAGGGTCCTACGAGCAGTACTTC.

This chain joins TRBV18 and TRBJ1-1; possible D gene TRBD1, 6 bases. The V and J ends lost 3 bases and 1 base respectively, with 15 bases between them. The CDR3 has 16 residues. Germline V gene sequence: CDR1 KGHSH, CDR2 LQKENI. The CDR3 here is CASSPLRQAENTEAFF. The CDR3 DNA reads as TGTGCCAGCTCACCCCTGCGACAGGCTGAGAACACTGAAGCTTTCTTT.

This sequence joins TRBV11-2 and TRBJ1-5, with 8 bases matching TRBD1. Trimming removed 5 bases from V and 7 bases from J; junction bases left unmatched: 13. Germline CDR1 and CDR2: SGHAT and FQNNGV. The CDR3 has 16 residues. CDR3 protein: CASSPGRGQAGQPQHF. The CDR3, as DNA: TGTGCCAGCAGCCCCGGTCGGGGACAGGCCGGCCAGCCCCAGCATTTT.

The chain is built from TRBV30 and TRBJ1-6, with 8 bases aligning to TRBD1. CDR1 is GTSNPN, CDR2 SVGIG, per germline (reference sequence). Trimming at V came to 5 bases and at J to 6 bases, leaving 3 bases not matched to a gene. This CDR3 contains 13 residues. DNA for the CDR3: TGTGCCTGGCACGGACAGGGTAATTCACCCCTCCACTTT. Translated, it gives CAWHGQGNSPLHF.